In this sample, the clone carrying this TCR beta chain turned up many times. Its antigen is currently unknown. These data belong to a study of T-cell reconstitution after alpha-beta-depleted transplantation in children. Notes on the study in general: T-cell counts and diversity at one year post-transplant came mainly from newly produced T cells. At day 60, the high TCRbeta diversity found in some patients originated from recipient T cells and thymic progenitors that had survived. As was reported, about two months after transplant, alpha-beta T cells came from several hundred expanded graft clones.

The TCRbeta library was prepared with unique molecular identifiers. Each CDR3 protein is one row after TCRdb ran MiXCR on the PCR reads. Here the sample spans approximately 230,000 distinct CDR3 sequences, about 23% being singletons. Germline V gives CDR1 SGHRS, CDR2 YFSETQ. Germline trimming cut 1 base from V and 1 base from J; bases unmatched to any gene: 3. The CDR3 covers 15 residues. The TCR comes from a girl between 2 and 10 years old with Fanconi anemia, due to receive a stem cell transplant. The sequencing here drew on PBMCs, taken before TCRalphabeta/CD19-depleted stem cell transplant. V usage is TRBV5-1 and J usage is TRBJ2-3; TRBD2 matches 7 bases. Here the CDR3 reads CASSLRLAGTDTQYF. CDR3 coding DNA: TGCGCCAGCAGCTTGAGGCTAGCGGGCACAGATACGCAGTATTTT.